This TCR beta chain comes out of a study of T cell repertoires in cytomegalovirus infection. Germline CDR1 SGHTS, CDR2 YDEGEE. V gave up 2 bases and J gave up 6 bases, with 15 bases separating them. The length of the CDR3 is 15 residues. TCRdb re-derived calls from the reads in MiXCR, one entry per CDR3 protein. The profile covers 130,000 or so distinct CDR3 sequences, with under 8% appearing a single time and over 15% taken by the ten largest. This clonotype showed up many times. The chain carries TRBV5-8 and TRBJ1-5; tentatively, D is TRBD1 (5 bases). This TCR was sampled from a human donor in good health (CMV status not recorded). Some clones in this sample may be carry-over from other donors' samples. Sequencing input: PBMCs. The CDR3 DNA is TGTGCCAGCAGCTTAGAGAGGGGTTGGTTTCAGCCCCAGCATTTT. It is translated as CASSLERGWFQPQHF.